One and the same sample provided the 17 T cell receptor beta chains below, sequenced in a study of PD-1 blockade in classical Hodgkin lymphoma. Repertoires were generated with immunoSEQ multiplex PCR, while TCRdb's copy carries only in-frame clones and drops some. The sample carries tens of thousands of clones, 77% recorded once. As for time point: cycle 4 day 1 (C4D1), after six to seven weeks of nivolumab. Every patient was affected by relapse after autologous stem cell transplantation, while exposure to brentuximab vedotin was not uniform. The sample here was peripheral blood mononuclear cells (PBMCs), taken before the fourth cycle of nivolumab. These receptors were collected from a human donor with classical Hodgkin lymphoma.

V is TRBV9 and J is TRBJ1-1; unclear D gene. Germline values: CDR1 SGDLS, CDR2 YYNGEE. V dropped 4 bases and J dropped 0 bases, with 16 bases sitting between them. This CDR3 is 16 amino acids long. In DNA form, the CDR3 reads TGTGCCAGCAGCCCATTTTCGCGAGAGCTGAACACTGAAGCTTTCTTT. The encoded protein is CASSPFSRELNTEAFF.

V and J are TRBV5-8 and TRBJ2-5; TRBD2 matches 15 bases. Germline V gene lookup returns CDR1 SGHTS and CDR2 YDEGEE. V shed 3 bases, J shed 4 bases, and the junction held 7 bases outside the gene matches. This CDR3 contains 17 residues. CDR3 sequence (DNA): TGTGCCAGCAGCTCCGGACTAGCGGGGGGGGTAACAGAGACCCAGTACTTC. Translation gives CASSSGLAGGVTETQYF.

The rearrangement links TRBV5-1 to TRBJ1-1, with a tentative D call TRBD1 (5 bases). Trimming took off 3 bases at V and 0 bases at J, with 9 bases between the two ends. Germline V gene lookup returns CDR1 SGHRS and CDR2 YFSETQ. This CDR3 is 14 amino acids long. The CDR3 DNA is TGCGCCAGCAGCTCGGGACGGTTGAACACTGAAGCTTTCTTT. It encodes CASSSGRLNTEAFF.

As for this clone: Other DNA sequences within the sample encode an identical CDR3. The J gene is TRBJ1-2, the V gene TRBV27; weak D call: TRBD1 (6 bases). The germline V gene encodes CDR1 MNHEY and CDR2 SMNVEV (reference sequence). The CDR3 totals 13 residues. Trimming left V 6 bases short and J 5 bases short, with 13 bases between. The CDR3 coding sequence is TGTGCCAGCAGACCACAGGGAGAATATGGCTACACCTTC. It yields the protein CASRPQGEYGYTF.

The V and J genes are TRBV4-3 and TRBJ1-6, with D possibly matching TRBD1 (5 bases). Germline loops: CDR1 LGHNA, CDR2 YSLEER. This CDR3 region has 14 residues. Between the trimmed V and J ends, which lost 4 bases and 8 bases, there was a span of 12 bases. The CDR3 here is CASSRGRDDSPLHF. CDR3 in DNA: TGCGCCAGCAGCCGAGGCAGGGACGATTCACCCCTCCACTTT.

The J gene is TRBJ1-5, the V gene TRBV19; D remains unclear. The CDR3 is made up of 15 amino acids. Trimming stripped 9 bases from V and 0 bases from J, with 15 bases between. Germline values: CDR1 LNHDA, CDR2 SQIVND (reference sequence). CDR3 nucleotides: TGTGCCAGCTCTCGGACCACCGATAGCAATCAGCCCCAGCATTTT. Its protein is CASSRTTDSNQPQHF.

The gene calls are TRBV5-1 and TRBJ1-2; TRBD1 agrees at 8 bases. V lost 7 bases and J lost 9; bases outside the gene matches: 11. The CDR3 extends over 13 amino acids. Per germline, CDR1 SGHRS and CDR2 YFSETQ. The chain's CDR3 is CASSTGAGDRYTF. CDR3 nucleotide sequence: TGCGCCAGCTCGACAGGGGCCGGGGATCGCTACACCTTC.

The rearrangement uses TRBV5-1 and TRBJ2-7; weak D call: TRBD2 (6 bases). V was cut by 4 bases and J by 0 bases, with 14 bases left in between. CDR1 and CDR2 from the germline V gene are SGHRS and YFSETQ. The CDR3 has 15 residues. For the CDR3, the DNA is TGCGCCAGCAGCCCACGAAGCGGGCACTCCTACGAGCAGTACTTC. Protein product: CASSPRSGHSYEQYF.

The table lists this clone with a count of one. CDR3 nucleotides: TGTGCCAGCACCCACGGGGAGGGGCCATACAATGAGCAGTTCTTC. As protein: CASTHGEGPYNEQFF. The chain joins TRBV27 to TRBJ2-1, with TRBD2 matching over 7 bases. Germline V gene sequence: CDR1 MNHEY, CDR2 SMNVEV (reference sequence). J gave up 4 bases and V 7 bases, and 10 bases lay outside the gene matches. This CDR3 spans 15 amino acids.

This chain uses TRBV6-5 with TRBJ2-2, with 13 bases that match TRBD2. The CDR3 is 14 amino acids. Germline values: CDR1 MNHEY, CDR2 SVGAGI. The V gene end was trimmed by 11 bases and the J gene end by 6 bases; junction bases not matched to a gene: 6. The DNA of the CDR3 is TGTGCCGCCTCGGGACTAGCGGGACCCGGGGAGCTGTTTTTT. This translates into CAASGLAGPGELFF.

The chain employs TRBV5-6 and TRBJ1-5; a possible D gene is TRBD1 (6 bases). This CDR3 contains 16 residues. Trimming shortened V by 4 bases and J by 2 bases, and 16 bases separated the two germline ends. Germline CDR1 and CDR2: SGHDT and YYEEEE. This CDR3 is CASSAGGDGRNQPQHF. Written as DNA, the CDR3 is TGTGCCAGCAGCGCCGGGGGCGACGGCCGCAATCAGCCCCAGCATTTT.

This clone has only a few counts. The rearrangement joins TRBV10-3 to TRBJ2-2; possibly TRBD1 for D (6 bases). Trimming stripped 7 bases from V and 2 bases from J, with 14 bases between. CDR3 length: 15 residues. Germline CDR1 reads ENHRY; CDR2 reads SYGVKD. CDR3 sequence (DNA): TGTGCCATCAAAGAGGGACACCCAAACACCGGGGAGCTGTTTTTT. Amino acids: CAIKEGHPNTGELFF.

This clone was seen only once. The chain uses TRBV6-1 and TRBJ1-1; a weak D match, TRBD1 (5 bases). V lost 6 bases, J lost 0 bases, and 14 bases lay in between. The germline V gene has CDR1 MNHNS and CDR2 SASEGT. There are 15 residues in the CDR3. In DNA form, the CDR3 reads TGTGCCAGCAGCCCCATTTTACAGGTGAACACTGAAGCTTTCTTT. It is translated as CASSPILQVNTEAFF.

The J gene is TRBJ1-2, the V gene TRBV5-1; TRBD1 might be the D (6 bases). Germline-derived CDR1 and CDR2 are SGHRS and YFSETQ. The CDR3 has 14 amino acids. V shed 1 base and J shed 7 bases, with 14 bases lying between them. For the CDR3, the DNA is TGCGCCAGCAGCTTGTCCGGGGGGGCCGGTGGCTACACCTTC. Encoded protein: CASSLSGGAGGYTF.

In its sample, this clone was seen a few times. CDR3 residues: CASSLARTVFNYGYTF. In DNA, the CDR3 is TGCGCCAGCAGCTTGGCTAGGACAGTGTTTAACTATGGCTACACCTTC. This chain uses TRBV5-1 with TRBJ1-2; possibly TRBD1 for D (6 bases). CDR3 length equals 16 residues. V gave up 0 bases and J gave up 1 base, with 13 bases separating them. CDR1 is SGHRS and CDR2 is YFSETQ in the germline V gene.

The rearrangement uses TRBV5-1 and TRBJ1-2, with 9 bases fitting TRBD1. The ends lost 5 bases at V and 4 bases at J; junction bases unmatched: 9. The V gene's germline CDR1 is SGHRS and CDR2 YFSETQ. This CDR3 is built from 15 residues. The CDR3 protein is CASRSLQGAGYGYTF. CDR3 nucleotide sequence: TGCGCCAGCAGAAGTTTACAGGGGGCCGGCTATGGCTACACCTTC.

This rearrangement joins TRBV5-8 to TRBJ1-6, with D maybe TRBD1 (5 bases). In germline, CDR1 is SGHTS, CDR2 YDEGEE. The CDR3 sequence is 13 residues long. Trimming removed 0 bases at V and 7 bases at J, with 5 bases between. CDR3 amino acids: CASSLGGNSPLHF. The DNA for the CDR3 is TGTGCCAGCAGCTTGGGGGGGAATTCACCCCTCCACTTT.